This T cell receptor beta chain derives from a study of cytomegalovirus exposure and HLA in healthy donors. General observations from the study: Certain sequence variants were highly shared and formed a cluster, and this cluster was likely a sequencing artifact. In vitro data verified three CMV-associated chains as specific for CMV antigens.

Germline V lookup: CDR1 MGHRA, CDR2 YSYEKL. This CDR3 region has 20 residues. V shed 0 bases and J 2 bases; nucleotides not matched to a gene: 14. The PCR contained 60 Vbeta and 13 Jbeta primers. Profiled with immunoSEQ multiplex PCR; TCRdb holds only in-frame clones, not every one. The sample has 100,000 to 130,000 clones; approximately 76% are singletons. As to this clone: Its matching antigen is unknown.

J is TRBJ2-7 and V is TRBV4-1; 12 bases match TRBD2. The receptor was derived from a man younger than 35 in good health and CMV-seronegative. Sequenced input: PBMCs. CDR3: CASSQERTWGLAGETYEQYF. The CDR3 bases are TGCGCCAGCAGCCAAGAGAGAACCTGGGGACTAGCGGGCGAAACCTACGAGCAGTACTTC.